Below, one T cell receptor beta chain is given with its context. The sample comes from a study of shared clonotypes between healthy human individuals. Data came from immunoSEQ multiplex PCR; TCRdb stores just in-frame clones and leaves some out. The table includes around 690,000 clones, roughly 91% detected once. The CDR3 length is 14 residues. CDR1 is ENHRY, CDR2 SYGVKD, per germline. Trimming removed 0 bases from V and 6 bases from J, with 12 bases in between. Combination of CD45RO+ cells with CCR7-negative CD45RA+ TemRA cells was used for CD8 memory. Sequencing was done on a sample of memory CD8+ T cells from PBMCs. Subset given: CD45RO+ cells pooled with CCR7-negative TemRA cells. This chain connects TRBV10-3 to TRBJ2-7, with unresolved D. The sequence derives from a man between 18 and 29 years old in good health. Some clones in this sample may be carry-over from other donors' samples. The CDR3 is CAISESGRTPEQYF. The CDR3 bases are TGTGCCATCAGTGAGTCGGGCAGAACACCCGAGCAGTACTTC.